This T cell receptor beta chain was sequenced in a study of beta chain features in type 1 diabetes. Findings and caveats of the study: Amplification by PCR could prefer shorter templates, with the same effect in patients and controls. Resolution of whether HLA type affects TCRB rearrangement was not achieved here. Shortening that was moderate but significant affected the TCRB CDR3s of Type 1 diabetes patients in all four CD4+ subsets.

Of the isolated RNA, all was reverse transcribed, and so the sequenced material was expressed TCRB transcripts. TCRdb's table, derived via immunoSEQ multiplex PCR, lists solely in-frame clones and lacks some. The sample carries 350,000 to 450,000 clones, approximately 15% recorded once. Per the germline V gene, CDR1 is SGDLS and CDR2 is YYNGEE. The germline V and J ends were trimmed by 0 bases and 7 bases, with 8 bases remaining between them. This CDR3 region has 13 residues. This clone came up a few times. Antigen unknown. The sequencing input was naive CD4+ T cells from blood. This TCR was sampled from a man aged 25-40 years in good health. V and J are TRBV9 and TRBJ2-1; D is unclear. CDR3 sequence reads: CASSVDVENEQFF. In DNA form, the CDR3 reads TGTGCCAGCAGCGTAGATGTCGAAAATGAGCAGTTCTTC.